This TCR beta chain appears in the sequencing data of a study of T cells in Graves' hyperthyroidism and ophthalmopathy (dated by TCRdb to the late 2010s). Background on the whole study: Peripheral blood samples were taken at initial diagnosis, before any treatment was given. To identify TCR V-J signatures that set the groups apart, the researchers used a discovery cohort of 100 patients, made up of around 40 with Graves' ophthalmopathy and 55 to 65 with stable Graves' hyperthyroidism. Whether ophthalmopathy could be predicted prospectively was tested in an independent validation cohort made up of 18 to 20 hyperthyroidism patients plus 17 patients who later progressed to ophthalmopathy. The 100 discovery patients were randomly split 7:3 into training and test sets. In about 6 Graves' hyperthyroidism patients, the study also compared T-cell repertoires from thyroid tissue with T-cell repertoires from blood. After blood sampling, hyperthyroidism patients were treated with methimazole at a starting dose of 30 mg daily, and ophthalmopathy patients were treated with high-dose intravenous methylprednisolone. The paper describes TCR Vbeta CDR3 sequencing of 135 peripheral blood samples, made up of some 42 ophthalmopathy patients, some 80 hyperthyroidism patients and approximately 17 progressor patients.

From the cysteine through the phenylalanine, the CDR3 covers 17 amino acids. Left in the record is the CDR3 DNA by itself, 51 bases read in frame from the first base. V lost 3 bases and J lost 2 bases, and the count of bases not matched to a germline gene is 9. The CDR1 and CDR2 encoded by the germline V gene (reference sequence) are DFQATT and SNEGSKA. Amplification of TCR beta CDR3 regions was carried out from RNA transcripts. The first round of RT-PCR for the TCR CDR3 was performed with the HTBI primer set and the Qiagen OneStep RT-PCR kit. Libraries were constructed in a second round of multiplex PCR, after which size selection and purification were carried out. Paired-end sequencing of the libraries was performed with 100 bp reads on an Illumina HiSeq2000. As for the authors' bioinformatics: SOAPnuke was used to process the raw data, throwing out any read that contained adapters or uncalled bases, had a mean Phred below 15, or lacked an exact constant-primer or identifier match. COPE v1.2.5 was used to merge high-quality paired reads, and clonotypes were defined as unique nucleotide sequences. Clonotypes were aligned to IMGT TRBV, TRBD and TRBJ reference segments using MiTCR v1.1. The analysis was restricted to V-J combinations with a frequency above 0.0001, which together covered roughly 99% of the repertoires. A TCS score was defined as the ratio of F50 (clonal expansion) to E x V (chaos), with BLOSUM62-based TCRdist applied between CDR3 peptides within each V-J. Welch's t-statistics and random forest reduced roughly 540 V-J features to some 14, which were used in a naive Bayes classifier (R e1071). TCRdb applied fastp at Q25 and MiXCR to the public reads, then kept only in-frame beta chains. Rows merge per CDR3 protein into single entries with the most common DNA and genes. For this entry, the V and J calls and clone size follow TCRdb and not the study's own pipeline. The sample table records roughly 640,000 distinct CDR3 sequences; around 15% of these occur just once. The ten largest clones add up to approximately 3.5% of the sample.

Ophthalmopathy patients had moderately to severely active disease, Clinical Activity Score of at least 3, NOSPECS grade of at least 4, and duration under 3 months. Patients with uncontrolled infections, other autoimmune diseases, pregnancy or lactation were excluded. Diagnoses were based on clinical symptoms, serum thyroxine and TRAb, thyroid ultrasound and orbital computed tomography. Ficoll-Paque density gradient centrifugation was used to isolate PBMCs from around 10 ml of fresh peripheral blood. Trizol reagent was used to extract total RNA, and RNA quality was then checked on an Agilent 2100 Bioanalyzer. This clonotype was observed many times. Its antigen has not been determined. Per-base qualities were not stored, and no clone one base away is much larger. Results the study describes overall, beyond this receptor: Blood samples also contained most of the expanded thyroid clonotypes (frequency above 0.001), which suggests that blood repertoires may reflect thyroid immune responses. In validation, progression to ophthalmopathy was predicted by the model with 70% to 71% sensitivity and just over 72% specificity, a median of about 6.4 months before onset. Sample size was not statistically predetermined, and investigators were not blinded to group allocation. A model built on a 13 V-J signature distinguished ophthalmopathy from stable hyperthyroidism, reaching around 90% sensitivity and under 84% specificity in cross-validation and 80%/75% in testing.

This sequence uses TRBV20-1 and TRBJ2-1, with TRBD2 matching 11 junction bases. The sequenced material came from blood. This TCR derives from a woman aged 40-49 years with Graves' ophthalmopathy. The CDR3 protein sequence reads: CSARGLADKPTYNEQFF. The DNA sequence reads TGCAGTGCTAGGGGACTAGCGGACAAACCAACCTACAATGAGCAGTTCTTC.